The T cell receptor (beta chain) under discussion was sequenced for a study of blood T cells in healthy people across ages. The study's findings and limits: Donor CMV infection status was unknown, possibly confounding age-related changes in expanded clonotypes.

CDR3 length: 16 residues. The germline V gene has CDR1 SGHRS and CDR2 YFSETQ. V lost 8 bases, J lost 1 base, and 16 bases lay in between. On this clonotype: Its antigen is unknown.

The second PCR ran about 6 to 12 cycles with a sample-barcoded 5' primer and J-beta primers. The template-switch adaptor was a 5' adaptor with 12 random nucleotides. It tagged each cDNA molecule. Each CDR3 protein is one row after TCRdb ran MiXCR on the 5' RACE reads. The sample yields fewer than 1 million distinct CDR3 sequences, approximately 44% seen once. V gene TRBV5-1 combines with J gene TRBJ2-6; a weak D match, TRBD2 (6 bases). The sequencing sample was made of blood. The receptor comes from a man in his 60s in good health. CDR3 residues: CASRLSGRSGANVLTF. The CDR3 coding sequence is TGCGCCAGTCGCCTTAGCGGACGATCTGGGGCCAACGTCCTGACTTTC.